This T cell receptor beta chain was observed in a study of blood T cells in healthy people across ages. Per germline, CDR1 SQVTM and CDR2 ANQGSEA. V lost 4 bases, J lost 1 base, and 0 bases stayed unmatched. CDR3 size: 12 residues. Study findings and constraints: Per million T cells, the diversity of TCR beta decreased roughly linearly as age advanced. Estimated diversity that came from one million T cells was considered an underestimate. Naive CD4+ cell counts and diversity both ran higher in long-lived than in aged donors.

Through a sample-barcoded 5' primer and a J-beta primer mix, a second PCR was run for roughly 7 to 12 cycles. Using its own MiXCR run on the 5' RACE reads, TCRdb lists one record per CDR3 protein. The sample holds roughly 500,000 distinct CDR3 sequences, 25% to 30% seen once. The table lists this clonotype with a few counts. As yet, its antigen is unknown. This receptor was identified in a woman aged 70 to 79 in good health. The sequencing sample was made of blood. The chain couples TRBV29-1 to TRBJ2-5; 7 bases align to TRBD1. Here the CDR3 reads CSVGDSQETQYF. In DNA form, the CDR3 reads TGCAGCGTTGGGGACAGCCAAGAGACCCAGTACTTC.